These 8 T cell receptor beta chains originate from one sample sequenced in a study of OX40 agonist ivuxolimab in advanced cancers. Sequencing used immunoSEQ multiplex PCR; TCRdb keeps in-frame clones, though not all of them. The data contain under 25,000 clones, 68% of them singletons. The sample here was CD4+ or CD8+ T cells sorted from blood, taken in a trial of the OX40 agonist ivuxolimab. The receptors were gathered from an adult with an advanced solid tumor such as melanoma, head and neck, liver or kidney cancer.

The chain recombines TRBV6-6 with TRBJ2-5, with a tentative D call TRBD2 (5 bases). CDR1 is MNHNY and CDR2 is SVGAGI in the germline V gene (reference sequence). This CDR3 comprises 14 residues. The V gene lost 0 bases and the J gene lost 2 bases, with 7 bases spanning the gap. The CDR3 DNA follows: TGTGCCAGCAGTTACTCCTCGGGGCAAGAGACCCAGTACTTC. The encoded protein is CASSYSSGQETQYF.

This sequence joins TRBV28 and TRBJ1-4, with 9 nucleotides matching TRBD1. CDR1 is MDHEN, CDR2 SYDVKM, per germline. The V gene end was trimmed by 6 bases and the J gene end by 7 bases; junction bases not matched to a gene: 12. The CDR3 runs 16 residues. CDR3 coding DNA: TGTGCCAGCAGCGGGTACCGGGACAGGGAGGGTGAAAAACTGTTTTTT. Its protein product is CASSGYRDREGEKLFF.

Within the sample, this clone is medium-sized. This chain uses TRBV4-2 with TRBJ2-4; 7 bases agree with TRBD2. The junction had 5 bases not matched to a gene; V was cut back by 0 bases and J by 0 bases. Germline V gene sequence: CDR1 LGHNA, CDR2 YNFKEQ. This CDR3 contains 17 residues. CDR3: CASSQEWSGVAKNIQYF. CDR3 nucleotides: TGTGCCAGCAGCCAAGAGTGGAGCGGGGTAGCCAAAAACATTCAGTACTTC.

About this clone itself: This may stem from a read error, because a much larger clone lies one nucleotide away. V is TRBV7-8 and J is TRBJ2-7; D not resolved. CDR1 is SGHVS and CDR2 is FQNEAQ in the germline V gene. V dropped 1 base and J dropped 3 bases, with 4 bases sitting between them. The CDR3 loop spans 12 amino acids. CDR3 nucleotides: TGTGCCAGCAGCTTAGGGGTCTACGAGCAGTACTTC. It encodes CASSLGVYEQYF.

V gene TRBV19 combines with J gene TRBJ1-1; D is perhaps TRBD1 (5 bases). Trimming took off 4 bases at V and 8 bases at J, with 17 bases between the two ends. This CDR3 contains 14 residues. Germline V gives CDR1 LNHDA, CDR2 SQIVND (reference sequence). CDR3 amino acids: CASSSGDGLDEAFF. The CDR3, as DNA: TGTGCCAGTAGTAGCGGGGACGGGCTTGACGAAGCTTTCTTT. The full variable domain, with the rest looked up from reference TRBV19 and TRBJ1-1, is DGGITQSPKYLFRKEGQNVTLSCEQNLNHDAMYWYRQDPGQGLRLIYYSQIVNDFQKGDIAEGYSVSREKKESFPLTVTSAQKNPTAFYLCASSSGDGLDEAFFGQGTRLTVV.

The chain joins TRBV27 to TRBJ2-5, with D possibly matching TRBD1 (5 bases). Germline V CDR1 and CDR2: MNHEY, SMNVEV (reference sequence). The V and J ends lost 5 bases and 1 base respectively, with 14 bases between them. The CDR3 is 15 amino acids. DNA of the CDR3: TGTGCCAGCAGTACCAGGGAATCGTCCCAAGAGACCCAGTACTTC. Translated: CASSTRESSQETQYF.

J is TRBJ1-2 and V is TRBV5-6, with TRBD1 matching 8 bases. The CDR3 consists of 14 residues. V trimming: 3 bases; J trimming: 4 bases; junction bases outside the gene matches: 5. Germline V gene sequence: CDR1 SGHDT, CDR2 YYEEEE. The CDR3 protein is CASSSGQGSYGYTF. The CDR3 DNA sequence: TGTGCCAGCAGCTCTGGACAGGGAAGCTATGGCTACACCTTC.

The chain's CDR3 is CASSQDSVAGDEQFF. The CDR3 DNA is TGTGCCAGCAGCCAAGATTCGGTAGCGGGGGATGAGCAGTTCTTC. The chain uses TRBV4-2 and TRBJ2-1; 9 nucleotides match TRBD2. CDR3 length: 15 residues. The junction had 5 bases not matched to a gene; V was cut back by 0 bases and J by 8 bases. The germline V gene has CDR1 LGHNA and CDR2 YNFKEQ.